Below, 3 T cell receptor beta chains from the same sample are listed, as sequenced in a study of cytomegalovirus exposure and HLA in healthy donors. 13 Jbeta primers and 60 Vbeta primers were used for the PCR. The assay was immunoSEQ multiplex PCR, and TCRdb's table has in-frame clones only and misses some. The data contain 100,000 or so clones, approximately 82% of them singletons. Specimen: PBMCs. The receptors derive from a middle-aged man in good health and CMV-seropositive.

The chain links TRBV4-2 to TRBJ1-2; D unclear. There are 13 residues in the CDR3. Germline loops: CDR1 LGHNA, CDR2 YNFKEQ. The V and J ends lost 1 base and 12 bases respectively, with 15 bases between them. CDR3 residues: CASSQAPSGRNTF. CDR3 coding DNA: TGTGCCAGCAGCCAAGCACCGTCGGGGAGGAACACCTTC.

The CDR3 here is CASSQDGTSGRYEQYF. The CDR3 DNA sequence: TGTGCCAGCAGCCAAGATGGGACTAGCGGGAGATACGAGCAGTACTTC. The V call is TRBV4-2, the J call TRBJ2-7, with TRBD2 identical over 14 bases. V shed 0 bases, J shed 4 bases, and the junction held 2 bases outside the gene matches. Germline V lookup: CDR1 LGHNA, CDR2 YNFKEQ. The CDR3 totals 16 residues.

The chain uses TRBV11-2 and TRBJ1-5, with 7 bases matching TRBD1. The CDR3 covers 16 residues. Losses at the gene ends were 5 bases for V and 0 bases for J; bases not matched to a gene: 7. Germline CDR1 and CDR2: SGHAT and FQNNGV. CDR3 in DNA: TGTGCCAGCAGCCCCAGACAGGGTTATAGCAATCAGCCCCAGCATTTT. The encoded protein is CASSPRQGYSNQPQHF.